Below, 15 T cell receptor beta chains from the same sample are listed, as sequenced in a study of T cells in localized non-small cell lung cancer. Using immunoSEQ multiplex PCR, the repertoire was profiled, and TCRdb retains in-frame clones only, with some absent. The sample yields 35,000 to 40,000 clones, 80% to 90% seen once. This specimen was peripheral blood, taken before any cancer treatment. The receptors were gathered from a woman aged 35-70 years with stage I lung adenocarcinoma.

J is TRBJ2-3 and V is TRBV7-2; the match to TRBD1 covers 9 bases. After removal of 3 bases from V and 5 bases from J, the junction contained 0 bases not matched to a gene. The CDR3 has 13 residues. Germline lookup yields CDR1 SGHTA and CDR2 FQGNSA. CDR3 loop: CASSLDRGDTQYF. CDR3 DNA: TGTGCCAGCAGCTTGGACAGGGGAGATACGCAGTATTTT. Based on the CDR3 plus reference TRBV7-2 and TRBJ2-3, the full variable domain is GAGVSQSPSNKVTEKGKDVELRCDPISGHTALYWYRQSLGQGLEFLIYFQGNSAPDKSGLPSDRFSAERTGGSVSTLTIQRTQQEDSAVYLCASSLDRGDTQYFGPGTRLTVL.

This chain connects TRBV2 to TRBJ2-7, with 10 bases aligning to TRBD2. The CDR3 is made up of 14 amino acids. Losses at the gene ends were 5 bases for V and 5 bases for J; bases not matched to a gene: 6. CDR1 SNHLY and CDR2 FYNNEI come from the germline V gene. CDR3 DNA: TGTGCCAGCAGTCTAGCGGGAGCCACCCACGAGCAGTACTTC. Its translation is CASSLAGATHEQYF.

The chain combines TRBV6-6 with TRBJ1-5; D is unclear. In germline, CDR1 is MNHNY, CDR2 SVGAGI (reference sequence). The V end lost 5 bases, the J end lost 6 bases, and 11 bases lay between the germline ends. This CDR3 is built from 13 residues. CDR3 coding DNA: TGTGCCAGCAGTGTCGCCTGGGTTCAGCCCCAGCATTTT. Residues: CASSVAWVQPQHF.

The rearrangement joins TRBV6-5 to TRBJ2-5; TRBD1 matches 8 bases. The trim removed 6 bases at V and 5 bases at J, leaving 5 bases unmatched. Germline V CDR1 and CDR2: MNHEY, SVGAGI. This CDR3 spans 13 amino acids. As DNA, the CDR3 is TGTGCCAGCAGGCGACAGGGGATTGAGACCCAGTACTTC. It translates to CASRRQGIETQYF.

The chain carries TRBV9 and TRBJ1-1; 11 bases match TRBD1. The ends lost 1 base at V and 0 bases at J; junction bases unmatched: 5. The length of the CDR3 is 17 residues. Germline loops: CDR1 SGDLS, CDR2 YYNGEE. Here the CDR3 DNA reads TGTGCCAGCAGCGTACGGGACAGGGGGACATTGAACACTGAAGCTTTCTTT. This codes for CASSVRDRGTLNTEAFF.

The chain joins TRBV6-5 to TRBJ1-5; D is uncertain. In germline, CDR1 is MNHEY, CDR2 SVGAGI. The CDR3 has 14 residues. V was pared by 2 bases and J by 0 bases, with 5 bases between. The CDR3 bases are TGTGCCAGCAGTTACAGTTATAGCAATCAGCCCCAGCATTTT. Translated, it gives CASSYSYSNQPQHF.

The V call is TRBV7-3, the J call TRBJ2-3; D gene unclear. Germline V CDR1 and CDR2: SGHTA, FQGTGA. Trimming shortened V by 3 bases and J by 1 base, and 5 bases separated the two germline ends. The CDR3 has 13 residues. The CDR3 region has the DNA TGTGCCAGCAGCTTTTTCGGCACAGATACGCAGTATTTT. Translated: CASSFFGTDTQYF.

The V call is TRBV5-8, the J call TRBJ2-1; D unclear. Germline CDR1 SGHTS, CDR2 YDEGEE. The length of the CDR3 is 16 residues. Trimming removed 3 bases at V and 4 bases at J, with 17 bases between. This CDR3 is CASSSNGLLLYNEQFF. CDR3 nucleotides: TGTGCCAGCAGCTCTAACGGGCTCCTCCTGTACAATGAGCAGTTCTTC.

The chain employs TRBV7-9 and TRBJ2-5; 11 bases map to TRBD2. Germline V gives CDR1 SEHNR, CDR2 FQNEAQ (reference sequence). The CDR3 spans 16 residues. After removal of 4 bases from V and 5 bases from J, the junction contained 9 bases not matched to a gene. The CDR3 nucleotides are TGTGCCAGCAGCTCTATCGGGGCTAGCGGGAGGGAGACCCAGTACTTC. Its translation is CASSSIGASGRETQYF. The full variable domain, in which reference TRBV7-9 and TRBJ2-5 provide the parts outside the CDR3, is DTGVSQNPRHKITKRGQNVTFRCDPISEHNRLYWYRQTLGQGPEFLTYFQNEAQLEKSRLLSDRFSAERPKGSFSTLEIQRTEQGDSAMYLCASSSIGASGRETQYFGPGTRLLVL.

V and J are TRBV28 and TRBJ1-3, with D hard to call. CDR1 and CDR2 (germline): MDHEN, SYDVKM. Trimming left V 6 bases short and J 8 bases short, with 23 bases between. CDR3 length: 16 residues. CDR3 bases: TGTGCCAGCAGCCACCGCCGGGAGGCGGGGATCGACACCATATATTTT. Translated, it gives CASSHRREAGIDTIYF. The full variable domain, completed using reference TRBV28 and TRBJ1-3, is DVKVTQSSRYLVKRTGEKVFLECVQDMDHENMFWYRQDPGLGLRLIYFSYDVKMKEKGDIPEGYSVSREKKERFSLILESASTNQTSMYLCASSHRREAGIDTIYFGEGSWLTVV.

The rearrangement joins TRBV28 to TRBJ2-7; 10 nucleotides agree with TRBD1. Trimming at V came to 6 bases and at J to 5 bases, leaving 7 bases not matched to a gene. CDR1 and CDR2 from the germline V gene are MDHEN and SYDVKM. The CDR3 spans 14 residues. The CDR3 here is CASRPTGGGDEQYF. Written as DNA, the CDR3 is TGTGCCAGCAGACCGACAGGGGGCGGCGACGAGCAGTACTTC.

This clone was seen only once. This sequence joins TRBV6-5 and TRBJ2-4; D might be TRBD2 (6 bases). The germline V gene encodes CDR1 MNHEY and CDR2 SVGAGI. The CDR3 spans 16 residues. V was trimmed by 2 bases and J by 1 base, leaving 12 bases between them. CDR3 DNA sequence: TGTGCCAGCAGTTACACCGCCGCGGGGGCCAAAAACATTCAGTACTTC. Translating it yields CASSYTAAGAKNIQYF.

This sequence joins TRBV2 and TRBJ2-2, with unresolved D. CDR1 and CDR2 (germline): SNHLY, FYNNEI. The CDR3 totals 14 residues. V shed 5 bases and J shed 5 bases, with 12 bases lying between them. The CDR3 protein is CASSIHYSTGELFF. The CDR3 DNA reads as TGTGCCAGCAGTATTCACTATTCTACCGGGGAGCTGTTTTTT.

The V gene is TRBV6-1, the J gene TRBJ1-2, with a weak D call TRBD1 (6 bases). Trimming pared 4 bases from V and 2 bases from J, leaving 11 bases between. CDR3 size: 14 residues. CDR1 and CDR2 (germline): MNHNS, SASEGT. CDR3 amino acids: CASSAADRNYGYTF. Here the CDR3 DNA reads TGTGCCAGCAGTGCCGCGGACAGAAACTATGGCTACACCTTC.

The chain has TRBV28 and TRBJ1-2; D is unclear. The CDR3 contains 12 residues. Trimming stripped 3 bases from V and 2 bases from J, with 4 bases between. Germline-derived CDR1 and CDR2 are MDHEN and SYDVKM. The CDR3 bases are TGTGCCAGCAGTTTGATAAACTATGGCTACACCTTC. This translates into CASSLINYGYTF.